Below, 4 T cell receptor beta chains from the same sample are listed, as sequenced in a study of blood T cell repertoires in COVID-19. This table comes from immunoSEQ multiplex PCR, and its TCRdb copy is limited to in-frame clones, with some not included. The table shows hundreds of thousands of clones, with 86% occurring only once. What was sequenced was peripheral blood. The receptors were gathered from a woman aged 25 to 39 who had recovered from COVID-19.

The chain recombines TRBV6-2 or TRBV6-3 with TRBJ2-2; 14 bases map to TRBD2. Germline V gene sequence: CDR1 MNHEY, CDR2 SVGEGT. This CDR3 contains 15 residues. V lost 6 bases and J lost 7; bases outside the gene matches: 4. The CDR3 DNA reads TGTGCCAGCAGCCCGGGACTAGCGGGAGTCGGGGAGCTGTTTTTT. Translation: CASSPGLAGVGELFF.

This rearrangement joins TRBV4-1 to TRBJ1-2; 7 bases are a match to TRBD1. V was clipped by 6 bases and J by 4 bases; unmatched bases: 8. The germline V gene has CDR1 MGHRA and CDR2 YSYEKL. This CDR3 has 14 residues. CDR3 sequence: CASRATGAVYGYTF. DNA of the CDR3: TGCGCCAGCAGGGCAACAGGGGCAGTCTATGGCTACACCTTC.

The chain uses TRBV4-1 and TRBJ2-7; TRBD2 aligns across 9 bases. Germline V lookup: CDR1 MGHRA, CDR2 YSYEKL. The CDR3 extends over 15 amino acids. The trim removed 4 bases at V and 6 bases at J, leaving 10 bases unmatched. Here the CDR3 DNA reads TGCGCCAGCAGCCCCGTAGCGGGAGCCCCCAGCGAGCAGTACTTC. It specifies CASSPVAGAPSEQYF.

V and J are TRBV5-1 and TRBJ2-1; 7 bases line up with TRBD2. Germline-derived CDR1 and CDR2 are SGHRS and YFSETQ. The CDR3 extends over 15 amino acids. With 3 bases clipped from V and 7 bases from J, the junction kept 10 bases outside the gene matches. Written as DNA, the CDR3 is TGCGCCAGCAGCTCCAATGATGGGCGGGGGAATGAGCAGTTCTTC. Translating gives CASSSNDGRGNEQFF.